The 25 T cell receptor beta chains given below trace back to one sample, sequenced in a study of cytomegalovirus exposure and HLA in healthy donors. PCR employed 60 Vbeta and 13 Jbeta primers. Using immunoSEQ multiplex PCR, the repertoire was profiled, and TCRdb retains in-frame clones only, with some absent. The sample shows some 110,000 clones, roughly four fifths of them seen only once. The sequenced material came from PBMCs. All receptors derive from a man aged 40-55 years in good health and CMV-seronegative.

The chain is built from TRBV11-2 and TRBJ2-1; TRBD2 might be the D (5 bases). CDR3 length: 14 amino acids. Trimming took off 1 base at V and 3 bases at J, with 7 bases between the two ends. Germline assignment: CDR1 SGHAT and CDR2 FQNNGV. CDR3 in DNA: TGTGCCAGCAGCTTAGGAGGGAGCTACAATGAGCAGTTCTTC. Amino acid sequence: CASSLGGSYNEQFF.

In its sample, this clone was seen a few times. The chain employs TRBV28 and TRBJ2-1; 8 bases are a match to TRBD2. This CDR3 is built from 16 residues. V trimming: 5 bases; J trimming: 7 bases; junction bases outside the gene matches: 13. CDR1 and CDR2 (germline): MDHEN, SYDVKM. The CDR3 sequence is CASSPLLQAGDNEQFF. In nucleotides, the CDR3 is TGTGCCAGCAGTCCCCTCTTGCAAGCGGGGGATAATGAGCAGTTCTTC.

CDR3 in DNA: TGCGCCAGCAGCCAAGATTCGGGACATGCCTACGAGCAGTACTTC. Translated, it gives CASSQDSGHAYEQYF. The chain uses TRBV4-1 and TRBJ2-7; weak D call: TRBD1 (6 bases). The CDR3 covers 15 residues. Germline V gene sequence: CDR1 MGHRA, CDR2 YSYEKL. Trimming shortened V by 0 bases and J by 2 bases, and 11 bases separated the two germline ends.

The V call is TRBV5-6, the J call TRBJ1-5; D is perhaps TRBD1 (5 bases). With 5 bases removed from V and 4 bases from J, the gap between germline ends came to 16 bases. Germline lookup yields CDR1 SGHDT and CDR2 YYEEEE. The CDR3 runs to 15 residues. CDR3 nucleotide sequence: TGTGCCAGCAGTTTCATGGGGGGTCTTAATCAGCCCCAGCATTTT. It codes for CASSFMGGLNQPQHF.

The chain uses TRBV11-3 and TRBJ2-5, with 13 bases that match TRBD2. The V and J ends lost 1 base and 2 bases, in that order; junction bases with no gene match: 1. CDR1 is SGHNT, CDR2 YENEEA, per germline. The CDR3 has 16 residues. The CDR3 DNA is TGTGCCAGCAGCTTAGGACTAGCGGGGGGTCAAGAGACCCAGTACTTC. This translates into CASSLGLAGGQETQYF. Full variable domain (missing parts from reference TRBV11-3 and TRBJ2-5): EAGVVQSPRYKIIEKKQPVAFWCNPISGHNTLYWYLQNLGQGPELLIRYENEEAVDDSQLPKDRFSAERLKGVDSTLKIQPAELGDSAVYLCASSLGLAGGQETQYFGPGTRLLVL.

This chain links TRBV4-2 with TRBJ1-2; 8 bases are shared with TRBD1. This CDR3 spans 13 amino acids. The germline V gene encodes CDR1 LGHNA and CDR2 YNFKEQ. After removal of 1 base from V and 11 bases from J, the junction contained 6 bases not matched to a gene. The CDR3 DNA is TGTGCCAGCAGCCAAGTCACAGGGGACAGGTACACCTTC. It codes for CASSQVTGDRYTF.

V and J are TRBV28 and TRBJ1-1; D remains ambiguous. Germline values: CDR1 MDHEN, CDR2 SYDVKM. The germline V and J ends were trimmed by 6 bases and 1 base, with 9 bases remaining between them. The CDR3 extends over 13 amino acids. This chain's CDR3 is CASSLHTNTEAFF. The CDR3 DNA follows: TGTGCCAGCAGCCTCCACACGAACACTGAAGCTTTCTTT. The whole variable domain, remainder taken from reference TRBV28 and TRBJ1-1, is DVKVTQSSRYLVKRTGEKVFLECVQDMDHENMFWYRQDPGLGLRLIYFSYDVKMKEKGDIPEGYSVSREKKERFSLILESASTNQTSMYLCASSLHTNTEAFFGQGTRLTVV.

The chain has TRBV19 and TRBJ1-5; D is possibly TRBD1 (5 bases). The germline V gene encodes CDR1 LNHDA and CDR2 SQIVND (reference sequence). Trimming removed 1 base from V and 9 bases from J, with 19 bases in between. The CDR3 runs 16 residues. As DNA, the CDR3 is TGTGCCAGTAGTATAGGGGTTCGACAGTCGTCGGGGCCCCAGCATTTT. It specifies CASSIGVRQSSGPQHF.

V gene TRBV5-1 combines with J gene TRBJ2-3, with TRBD2 identical over 7 bases. This CDR3 has 15 amino acids. Germline-derived CDR1 and CDR2 are SGHRS and YFSETQ. Trimming removed 6 bases from V and 2 bases from J; junction bases left unmatched: 9. This CDR3 reads CASNQAGLLTDTQYF. CDR3 DNA: TGCGCCAGCAACCAAGCGGGACTCCTCACAGATACGCAGTATTTT.

V usage is TRBV28 and J usage is TRBJ1-3; 8 positions match TRBD1. Germline V gives CDR1 MDHEN, CDR2 SYDVKM. Unmatched junction bases numbered 8, after V lost 4 bases and J lost 0 bases. There are 17 residues in the CDR3. The DNA for the CDR3 is TGTGCCAGCAGTTCGCAGGACAGGGCCCTCTCTGGAAACACCATATATTTT. Translation gives CASSSQDRALSGNTIYF. Full variable domain (rest looked up from reference TRBV28 and TRBJ1-3): DVKVTQSSRYLVKRTGEKVFLECVQDMDHENMFWYRQDPGLGLRLIYFSYDVKMKEKGDIPEGYSVSREKKERFSLILESASTNQTSMYLCASSSQDRALSGNTIYFGEGSWLTVV.

The gene calls are TRBV30 and TRBJ2-7; TRBD2 matches at 13 bases. Per germline, CDR1 GTSNPN and CDR2 SVGIG (reference sequence). The CDR3 covers 15 residues. Trimming removed 2 bases from V and 4 bases from J; junction bases left unmatched: 5. CDR3 in amino acids: CAWSPRTSGSYEQYF. The CDR3 DNA follows: TGTGCCTGGAGTCCACGGACTAGCGGGAGTTACGAGCAGTACTTC.

CDR3 nucleotides: TGTGCCAGCAGTTTACGGGGTCAGCCCCAGCATTTT. Residues: CASSLRGQPQHF. This chain joins TRBV28 and TRBJ1-5; D unresolved. Trimming removed 2 bases from V and 6 bases from J, with 5 bases in between. The CDR3 covers 12 residues. The germline V gene has CDR1 MDHEN and CDR2 SYDVKM. Variable domain in full (rest from reference TRBV28 and TRBJ1-5): DVKVTQSSRYLVKRTGEKVFLECVQDMDHENMFWYRQDPGLGLRLIYFSYDVKMKEKGDIPEGYSVSREKKERFSLILESASTNQTSMYLCASSLRGQPQHFGDGTRLSIL.

This clone turned up a few times. The chain combines TRBV4-1 with TRBJ2-3; 11 bases line up with TRBD2. This CDR3 is 16 amino acids long. After removal of 5 bases from V and 2 bases from J, the junction contained 6 bases not matched to a gene. From germline, CDR1 is MGHRA and CDR2 YSYEKL. The DNA of the CDR3 is TGCGCCAGCAGCTCGACGACTAGCGGGGTCACAGATACGCAGTATTTT. This encodes CASSSTTSGVTDTQYF.

This clone was detected a few times. V usage is TRBV9 and J usage is TRBJ2-6; TRBD1 matches at 8 bases. Germline V gene sequence: CDR1 SGDLS, CDR2 YYNGEE. The CDR3 length is 17 residues. Trimming cost V 0 bases and J 3 bases; bases outside gene matches: 5. The CDR3 DNA sequence: TGTGCCAGCAGCGTAGGGTCAGGGGGCGGTGGGGCCAACGTCCTGACTTTC. Translated: CASSVGSGGGGANVLTF.

The chain recombines TRBV6-5 with TRBJ1-2; 7 bases are a match to TRBD1. The CDR3 runs to 13 residues. The J segment lost 5 bases and the V segment lost 0 bases, leaving 0 bases of the junction unmatched. Germline CDR1 and CDR2: MNHEY and SVGAGI. CDR3 loop: CASSYSGQYGYTF. CDR3 coding DNA: TGTGCCAGCAGTTACTCGGGACAGTATGGCTACACCTTC.

This clone occurred a few times. The V call is TRBV5-1, the J call TRBJ2-1; tentatively, D is TRBD1 (6 bases). CDR1 is SGHRS and CDR2 is YFSETQ in the germline V gene. V lost 3 bases and J 7 bases, leaving 14 bases between the germline ends. The CDR3 sequence is 14 residues long. The CDR3 reads CASSYSRDTNEQFF. The DNA of the CDR3 is TGCGCCAGCAGCTATTCCCGGGACACGAATGAGCAGTTCTTC.

This clone was seen more than once but under ten times. This chain links TRBV11-2 with TRBJ1-1; D is unresolved. This CDR3 comprises 13 residues. The V end lost 5 bases, the J end lost 10 bases, and 17 bases lay between the germline ends. The germline V gene encodes CDR1 SGHAT and CDR2 FQNNGV. Written as DNA, the CDR3 is TGTGCCAGCAGCGAGGAGGCTTGGGCCAGAGCTTTCTTT. Its translation is CASSEEAWARAFF.

The V gene is TRBV28, the J gene TRBJ1-1, with D uncertain. The CDR3 spans 13 residues. CDR1 is MDHEN, CDR2 SYDVKM, per germline. Trimming took off 6 bases at V and 1 base at J, with 9 bases between the two ends. The CDR3 DNA follows: TGTGCCAGCAGATCTACAGCGAACACTGAAGCTTTCTTT. It specifies CASRSTANTEAFF. Drawing the rest from reference TRBV28 and TRBJ1-1, the complete variable domain is DVKVTQSSRYLVKRTGEKVFLECVQDMDHENMFWYRQDPGLGLRLIYFSYDVKMKEKGDIPEGYSVSREKKERFSLILESASTNQTSMYLCASRSTANTEAFFGQGTRLTVV.

J is TRBJ1-3 and V is TRBV6-5; 8 nucleotides line up with TRBD1. The CDR3 totals 15 residues. The germline V gene has CDR1 MNHEY and CDR2 SVGAGI. The V and J ends lost 0 bases and 2 bases, in that order; junction bases with no gene match: 0. CDR3 in amino acids: CASSYSRGPGNTIYF. The CDR3 DNA reads as TGTGCCAGCAGTTACTCCAGGGGGCCTGGAAACACCATATATTTT.

This sequence joins TRBV27 and TRBJ2-3, with 16 bases that match TRBD2. V trimming: 4 bases; J trimming: 4 bases; junction bases outside the gene matches: 2. Germline assignment: CDR1 MNHEY and CDR2 SMNVEV (reference sequence). The CDR3 consists of 16 residues. CDR3 DNA sequence: TGTGCCAGCAGTTCGGGACTAGCGGGAGGGGCAGATACGCAGTATTTT. Protein product: CASSSGLAGGADTQYF.

The chain links TRBV4-2 to TRBJ2-7; 7 bases match TRBD2. Germline CDR1 is LGHNA and CDR2 is YNFKEQ. The CDR3 has 16 amino acids. With 0 bases clipped from V and 1 base from J, the junction kept 6 bases outside the gene matches. The CDR3 sequence is CASSQDWSGTSYEQYF. CDR3 coding DNA: TGTGCCAGCAGCCAAGATTGGAGCGGGACGTCCTACGAGCAGTACTTC.

This clone showed up just a few times. The chain links TRBV6-5 to TRBJ2-7; possibly TRBD1 for D (6 bases). Germline assignment: CDR1 MNHEY and CDR2 SVGAGI. V lost 0 bases, J lost 6 bases, and 6 bases lay in between. The CDR3 runs to 12 residues. The CDR3 here is CASSYSTGEQYF. Written as DNA, the CDR3 is TGTGCCAGCAGTTACTCGACAGGCGAGCAGTACTTC.

CDR3 region: CASSHNGLAGGSGELFF. The DNA for the CDR3 is TGTGCCAGCAGCCATAACGGACTAGCGGGGGGGTCGGGGGAGCTGTTTTTT. V is TRBV28 and J is TRBJ2-2; 15 bases are a match to TRBD2. Looked up from germline, CDR1 is MDHEN and CDR2 is SYDVKM. CDR3 length: 17 residues. The junction had 10 bases not matched to a gene; V was cut back by 6 bases and J by 8 bases.

V is TRBV21-1 and J is TRBJ1-5. TRBV21-1 has pseudogene status. The CDR3 has 16 amino acids. The CDR3 is CASSSRGRAGNQPQHF. The CDR3 DNA follows: TGTGCCAGCAGCAGCCGTGGGAGGGCGGGCAATCAGCCCCAGCATTTT.

In this sample, this clone turned up once. The chain couples TRBV14 to TRBJ2-6, with 8 positions matching TRBD1. Germline CDR1 and CDR2: SGHDN and FVKESK. This CDR3 contains 19 residues. V was clipped by 0 bases and J by 0 bases; unmatched bases: 7. The CDR3: CASSQERRTGPSGANVLTF. For the CDR3, the DNA is TGTGCCAGCAGCCAAGAACGTAGGACAGGGCCCTCTGGGGCCAACGTCCTGACTTTC.